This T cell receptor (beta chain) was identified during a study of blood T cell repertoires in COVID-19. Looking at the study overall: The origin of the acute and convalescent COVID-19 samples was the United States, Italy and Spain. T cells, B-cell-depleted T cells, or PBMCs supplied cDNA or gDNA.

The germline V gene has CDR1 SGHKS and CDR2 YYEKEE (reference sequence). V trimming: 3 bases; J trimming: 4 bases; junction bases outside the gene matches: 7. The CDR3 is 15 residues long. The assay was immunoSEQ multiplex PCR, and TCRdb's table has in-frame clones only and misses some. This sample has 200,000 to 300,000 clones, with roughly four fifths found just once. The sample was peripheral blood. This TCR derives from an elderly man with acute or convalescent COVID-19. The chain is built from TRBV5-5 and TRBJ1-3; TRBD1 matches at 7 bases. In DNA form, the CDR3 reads TGTGCCAGCAGCTCCATACAGGGGATAGGAAACACCATATATTTT. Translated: CASSSIQGIGNTIYF.